The 27 T cell receptor beta chains given below trace back to one sample, sequenced in a study of CD8 T cells in Susac syndrome. Random hexamers were used to reverse transcribe roughly 0.5 to 1 ug of RNA. TCRdb re-analysed the immunoSEQ multiplex PCR reads in MiXCR, keeping a single row per CDR3 protein. The sample gives 130,000 or so distinct CDR3 sequences, around nine tenths of which show up once; about 0.25% is in the top ten. The sample was CD8+ T cells from PBMCs. These TCRs come from a human donor with multiple sclerosis.

The V and J genes are TRBV20-1 and TRBJ1-1, with a weak D call TRBD1 (5 bases). Germline values: CDR1 DFQATT, CDR2 SNEGSKA (reference sequence). The CDR3 has 14 residues. V was pared by 0 bases and J by 4 bases, with 12 bases between. CDR3: CSARDYKGSTEAFF. CDR3 nucleotide sequence: TGCAGTGCTAGAGATTATAAGGGGTCCACTGAAGCTTTCTTT.

The V and J genes are TRBV4-1 and TRBJ2-7; D gene unclear. The CDR3 sequence is 14 residues long. The germline V gene has CDR1 MGHRA and CDR2 YSYEKL. Trimming left V 1 base short and J 1 base short, with 8 bases between. In nucleotides, the CDR3 is TGCGCCAGCAGCCAAGGACCTCTATCCTACGAGCAGTACTTC. Its protein product is CASSQGPLSYEQYF.

V and J are TRBV5-1 and TRBJ1-2; D perhaps matches TRBD1 (6 bases). The ends were cut back, 2 bases at V and 6 bases at J, with 11 bases in the middle. The CDR3 runs to 13 residues. Germline loops: CDR1 SGHRS, CDR2 YFSETQ. The CDR3 region is CASSFSGAHGYTF. The CDR3, as DNA: TGCGCCAGCAGCTTTTCGGGGGCGCATGGCTACACCTTC. Full variable domain (missing parts from reference TRBV5-1 and TRBJ1-2): KAGVTQTPRYLIKTRGQQVTLSCSPISGHRSVSWYQQTPGQGLQFLFEYFSETQRNKGNFPGRFSGRQFSNSRSEMNVSTLELGDSALYLCASSFSGAHGYTFGSGTRLTVV.

The CDR3 DNA is TGTGCCAGCAGCTTATATTCGGGTAGCGGGAGTACAGATACGCAGTATTTT. It codes for CASSLYSGSGSTDTQYF. This chain links TRBV7-8 with TRBJ2-3; the match to TRBD2 covers 9 bases. Per the germline V gene, CDR1 is SGHVS and CDR2 is FQNEAQ. The V gene end was trimmed by 2 bases and the J gene end by 3 bases; junction bases not matched to a gene: 9. The CDR3 sequence is 17 residues long.

This sequence joins TRBV19 and TRBJ1-2; a possible D gene is TRBD1 (5 bases). The CDR3 length is 16 residues. V shed 2 bases and J shed 2 bases, with 15 bases lying between them. The germline V gene has CDR1 LNHDA and CDR2 SQIVND (reference sequence). The CDR3 DNA reads as TGTGCCAGTAGTATAATCCCGGGGCAGGGCAACTATGGCTACACCTTC. The encoded protein is CASSIIPGQGNYGYTF.

The chain uses TRBV11-2 and TRBJ2-5, with D hard to call. Trimming stripped 2 bases from V and 3 bases from J, with 7 bases between. Per the germline V gene, CDR1 is SGHAT and CDR2 is FQNNGV. The CDR3 loop spans 13 amino acids. For the CDR3, the DNA is TGTGCCAGCAGCTTACTTTTTGAAGAGACCCAGTACTTC. It yields the protein CASSLLFEETQYF.

The CDR3 here is CASSGANVLTF. CDR3 sequence (DNA): TGTGCCAGTTCTGGGGCCAACGTCCTGACTTTC. The chain couples TRBV5-4 to TRBJ2-6; D gene uncertain. The germline CDR1 and CDR2 sequences are SGHNT and YYREEE (reference sequence). V was pared by 8 bases and J by 1 base, with 1 base between. The CDR3 is made up of 11 amino acids.

In regard to this clonotype: A junction end diverges from the germline sequence, so it may reflect a read error. The chain has TRBV28 and TRBJ2-1; D ambiguous. Germline V gene data show CDR1 as MDHEN and CDR2 as SYDVKM. There are 13 residues in the CDR3. For the CDR3, the DNA is TGTGCCAGCAATTTACGCTCCTACAATGAGCAGTTCTTC. Its translation is CASNLRSYNEQFF.

The chain joins TRBV13 to TRBJ1-1; tentatively, D is TRBD1 (5 bases). The CDR3 runs 16 residues. V was trimmed by 5 bases and J by 4 bases, leaving 20 bases between them. Per the germline V gene, CDR1 is PRHDT and CDR2 is FYEKMQ (reference sequence). The CDR3 protein is CASSIRQRGEGTEAFF. The CDR3 bases are TGTGCCAGCAGCATCCGGCAAAGGGGAGAAGGCACTGAAGCTTTCTTT.

The chain carries TRBV3-1 and TRBJ2-1; 7 bases fit TRBD2. V was clipped by 5 bases and J by 3 bases; unmatched bases: 4. Germline CDR1 is LGHDT and CDR2 is YNNKEL (reference sequence). The length of the CDR3 is 14 residues. The CDR3 sequence is CASSDSGNYNEQFF. CDR3 sequence (DNA): TGTGCCAGCAGCGACAGCGGGAACTACAATGAGCAGTTCTTC.

The CDR3 sequence: CSVPLDSGKLFF. DNA of the CDR3: TGCAGCGTCCCTCTCGACAGCGGAAAACTGTTTTTT. This chain links TRBV29-1 with TRBJ1-4, with a weak D call TRBD1 (5 bases). The ends were cut back, 6 bases at V and 10 bases at J, with 15 bases in the middle. This CDR3 has 12 amino acids. Germline V CDR1 and CDR2: SQVTM, ANQGSEA.

The J gene is TRBJ2-1, the V gene TRBV4-3; D is unresolved. The germline V and J ends were trimmed by 0 bases and 3 bases, with 12 bases remaining between them. CDR3 size: 16 residues. Germline V gene sequence: CDR1 LGHNA, CDR2 YSLEER. The CDR3 sequence is CASSQDDLSDYNEQFF. CDR3 nucleotide sequence: TGCGCCAGCAGCCAAGACGACCTCAGCGACTACAATGAGCAGTTCTTC.

This chain links TRBV5-6 with TRBJ1-1, with no clear D. V dropped 6 bases and J dropped 2 bases, with 11 bases sitting between them. Germline lookup yields CDR1 SGHDT and CDR2 YYEEEE. The CDR3 is 13 residues long. The CDR3 coding sequence is TGTGCCAGCAACTCCCTCGGAAACACTGAAGCTTTCTTT. This translates into CASNSLGNTEAFF.

The CDR3 loop is CSAPTANTEAFF. The CDR3 DNA is TGCAGCGCACCGACGGCGAACACTGAAGCTTTCTTT. This rearrangement joins TRBV29-1 to TRBJ1-1; no clear D gene. The CDR3 runs to 12 residues. Per the germline V gene, CDR1 is SQVTM and CDR2 is ANQGSEA. V was shortened by 7 bases and J by 1 base, with 10 bases between the two germline ends.

This sequence joins TRBV25-1 and TRBJ1-2; D is undetermined. The CDR3 consists of 14 residues. Per the germline V gene, CDR1 is MGHDK and CDR2 is SYGVNS. V gave up 8 bases and J gave up 5 bases, with 18 bases separating them. Here the CDR3 reads CASQEGVLGYGYTF. Written as DNA, the CDR3 is TGTGCCAGCCAAGAGGGAGTCCTGGGGTATGGCTACACCTTC.

Only a few counts were recorded for this clonotype. J is TRBJ2-3 and V is TRBV9, with TRBD2 matching over 8 bases. The length of the CDR3 is 14 residues. V shed 4 bases and J 5 bases; nucleotides not matched to a gene: 6. Germline V gene lookup returns CDR1 SGDLS and CDR2 YYNGEE. CDR3: CASSRSGKKDTQYF. CDR3 sequence (DNA): TGTGCCAGCAGCCGTAGCGGGAAGAAAGATACGCAGTATTTT.

This clonotype was counted only a few times. The chain carries TRBV4-3 and TRBJ1-2; 7 bases are shared with TRBD1. V was clipped by 3 bases and J by 8 bases; unmatched bases: 12. CDR3 length: 15 residues. CDR1 and CDR2 from the germline V gene are LGHNA and YSLEER. The chain's CDR3 is CASSQDMTGSGGYTF. CDR3 sequence (DNA): TGCGCCAGCAGCCAGGACATGACAGGGTCAGGAGGCTACACCTTC.

This chain joins TRBV11-1 and TRBJ2-3, with 13 nucleotides matching TRBD2. The germline V gene encodes CDR1 SGHAT and CDR2 FQDESV (reference sequence). J gave up 9 bases and V 6 bases, and 30 bases lay outside the gene matches. This CDR3 region has 22 residues. This CDR3 is CASSSPPGLAGHRTLAQITQYF. The CDR3 bases are TGTGCCAGCAGTTCCCCGCCGGGACTAGCGGGACACAGAACCCTAGCACAGATAACGCAGTATTTT.

This chain links TRBV9 with TRBJ1-1; 7 positions agree with TRBD1. This CDR3 comprises 13 residues. With 3 bases clipped from V and 3 bases from J, the junction kept 2 bases outside the gene matches. CDR1 and CDR2 from the germline V gene are SGDLS and YYNGEE. CDR3 DNA sequence: TGTGCCAGCAGCGACGGGACAGACACTGAAGCTTTCTTT. Translation gives CASSDGTDTEAFF.

The gene calls are TRBV9 and TRBJ1-2; D is unclear. The CDR3 length is 13 residues. Trimming pared 0 bases from V and 5 bases from J, leaving 8 bases between. In germline, CDR1 is SGDLS, CDR2 YYNGEE. The CDR3 DNA sequence: TGTGCCAGCAGCGTAGAAGGGTCTTATGGCTACACCTTC. This translates into CASSVEGSYGYTF.

This clonotype was counted once. The chain combines TRBV30 with TRBJ2-3; unclear D gene. The germline CDR1 and CDR2 sequences are GTSNPN and SVGIG (reference sequence). The CDR3 is 14 amino acids. V was trimmed by 0 bases and J by 2 bases, leaving 9 bases between them. The CDR3 spells CAWSVWRHTDTQYF. In nucleotides, the CDR3 is TGTGCCTGGAGTGTGTGGAGACACACAGATACGCAGTATTTT. Together with reference TRBV30 and TRBJ2-3, the CDR3 gives the full variable domain: SQTIHQWPATLVQPVGSPLSLECTVEGTSNPNLYWYRQAAGRGLQLLFYSVGIGQISSEVPQNLSASRPQDRQFILSSKKLLLSDSGFYLCAWSVWRHTDTQYFGPGTRLTVL.

This clonotype was seen only once. The chain has TRBV5-1 and TRBJ2-7; the match to TRBD1 covers 8 bases. V lost 2 bases to trimming and J lost 7 bases; unmatched junction nucleotides: 5. The CDR3 consists of 13 residues. Germline V gene sequence: CDR1 SGHRS, CDR2 YFSETQ. CDR3 sequence reads: CASSFQGAWEQYF. The CDR3 bases are TGCGCCAGCAGCTTCCAGGGGGCGTGGGAGCAGTACTTC.

The chain links TRBV23-1 to TRBJ2-5; unclear D gene. TRBV23-1 is flagged as an ORF with uncertain function. Trimming removed 11 bases from V and 0 bases from J, with 19 bases in between. CDR3 length equals 15 residues. The CDR3 loop reads CAESRGRYNQETQYF. The CDR3 DNA follows: TGCGCCGAATCTCGAGGCCGATATAACCAAGAGACCCAGTACTTC.

V and J are TRBV2 and TRBJ1-2; weak D call: TRBD1 (5 bases). The CDR3 is 14 amino acids. V gave up 5 bases and J gave up 0 bases, with 10 bases separating them. CDR1 and CDR2 (germline): SNHLY, FYNNEI. CDR3 DNA: TGTGCCAGCAGTCCGACAGAGACTAACTATGGCTACACCTTC. Translated, it gives CASSPTETNYGYTF.

The V call is TRBV28, the J call TRBJ1-6, with 7 bases that match TRBD1. The CDR3 spans 15 residues. V lost 2 bases to trimming and J lost 7 bases; unmatched junction nucleotides: 5. From germline, CDR1 is MDHEN and CDR2 SYDVKM. CDR3: CASSLPGQSNSPLHF. The CDR3 DNA reads TGTGCCAGCAGTTTACCGGGACAGTCGAATTCACCCCTCCACTTT.

The rearrangement uses TRBV27 and TRBJ2-6; possibly TRBD1 or TRBD2 for D (5 bases each). CDR3 length equals 16 residues. V lost 5 bases and J lost 5, with 16 bases in between. The germline V gene encodes CDR1 MNHEY and CDR2 SMNVEV (reference sequence). CDR3 coding DNA: TGTGCCAGCAGTCCCGGGACGGTTCGGAGGGCCAACGTCCTGACTTTC. Its translation: CASSPGTVRRANVLTF.

The V and J genes are TRBV7-9 and TRBJ1-2, with D tentatively TRBD1 (5 bases). CDR3 length: 14 residues. Trimming cost V 5 bases and J 6 bases, with 16 bases left between them. The V gene's germline CDR1 is SEHNR and CDR2 FQNEAQ (reference sequence). In nucleotides, the CDR3 is TGTGCCAGCAGCCGGATGGGGCTTAAGGATGGCTACACCTTC. Amino acid sequence: CASSRMGLKDGYTF.